The next 18 T cell receptor beta chains were all read from a single sample in a study of cytomegalovirus exposure and HLA in healthy donors. Only in-frame clones appear in the TCRdb table, and some are missing; sequencing was by immunoSEQ multiplex PCR. This table has roughly 240,000 clones, around nine tenths appearing once. Sequencing was performed on PBMCs. The source of these receptors is a man between 18 and 29 years old in good health and CMV-seronegative.

V usage is TRBV21-1 and J usage is TRBJ2-7; the table names TRBD1, a call not compared with the DNA. TRBV21-1 is designated a pseudogene. This CDR3 region has 11 residues. The CDR3 nucleotides read TGTGCCAGCATTTCCCATTACGAGCAGTACTTC. Its protein product is CASISHYEQYF.

There are a few counts of this clone. The chain carries TRBV28 and TRBJ1-5; the D gene is possibly TRBD1 (5 bases). CDR1 and CDR2 from the germline V gene are MDHEN and SYDVKM. The CDR3 sequence is 12 residues long. The ends were cut back, 10 bases at V and 6 bases at J, with 13 bases in the middle. As DNA, the CDR3 is TGTGCCATCAGGGAGCGCGGTCAGCCCCAGCATTTT. This gives the protein CAIRERGQPQHF.

V and J are TRBV27 and TRBJ2-3, with a tentative D call TRBD2 (5 bases). V lost 3 bases to trimming and J lost 10 bases, with 8 bases between them. CDR1 MNHEY and CDR2 SMNVEV come from the germline V gene (reference sequence). The CDR3 spans 11 residues. In DNA form, the CDR3 reads TGTGCCAGCAGTTTCCAGGACTCGCAGTATTTT. Translated: CASSFQDSQYF.

This chain uses TRBV10-2 with TRBJ2-1, with 9 bases aligning to TRBD2. The trim removed 6 bases at V and 6 bases at J, leaving 6 bases unmatched. The CDR3 extends over 14 amino acids. Per the germline V gene, CDR1 is WSHSY and CDR2 is SAAADI. The CDR3 DNA is TGCGCCAGCAGGCGGGAGGGCCACAGCAATGAGCAGTTCTTC. Amino acid sequence: CASRREGHSNEQFF.

This clone was observed once. The V gene is TRBV7-2, the J gene TRBJ1-3; tentative D call: TRBD1 (5 bases). Germline V gene sequence: CDR1 SGHTA, CDR2 FQGNSA. The CDR3 totals 13 residues. V lost 6 bases and J 4 bases, leaving 10 bases between the germline ends. DNA of the CDR3: TGTGCCAGCAGTCAGGGTTCGGGAAACACCATATATTTT. Protein sequence: CASSQGSGNTIYF.

The chain joins TRBV27 to TRBJ2-7, with 7 bases that match TRBD2. V dropped 0 bases and J dropped 3; count of bases not matched to a gene: 11. The CDR3 is made up of 17 amino acids. In germline, CDR1 is MNHEY, CDR2 SMNVEV (reference sequence). The CDR3 DNA follows: TGTGCCAGCAGTTTATCGTATCCAGCGGGGCAAATCTACGAGCAGTACTTC. It encodes CASSLSYPAGQIYEQYF.

The CDR3 reads CASSLEARQGGNEKLFF. The DNA of the CDR3 is TGCGCCAGCAGCTTGGAGGCCAGGCAGGGTGGTAATGAAAAACTGTTTTTT. V usage is TRBV5-1 and J usage is TRBJ1-4, with a weak D call TRBD1 (5 bases). This CDR3 is built from 17 residues. Germline CDR1 SGHRS, CDR2 YFSETQ. V was trimmed by 0 bases and J by 4 bases, leaving 16 bases between them.

This clone turned up a few times. The chain joins TRBV4-1 to TRBJ2-1; 7 bases map to TRBD2. The V gene end was trimmed by 0 bases and the J gene end by 4 bases; junction bases not matched to a gene: 9. Germline V CDR1 and CDR2: MGHRA, YSYEKL. This CDR3 is built from 17 residues. The CDR3 is CASSQDRGGPSYNEQFF. As DNA, the CDR3 is TGCGCCAGCAGCCAAGATCGGGGAGGGCCTAGTTACAATGAGCAGTTCTTC.

V is TRBV5-1 and J is TRBJ1-5, with 8 bases lining up with TRBD1. This CDR3 is built from 15 residues. Germline lookup yields CDR1 SGHRS and CDR2 YFSETQ. The V and J ends lost 4 bases and 7 bases, in that order; junction bases with no gene match: 10. CDR3 protein: CASSPGQGGGQPQHF. In DNA form, the CDR3 reads TGCGCCAGCAGCCCCGGACAGGGCGGAGGACAGCCCCAGCATTTT.

The J gene is TRBJ1-5, the V gene TRBV4-2; D gene uncertain. CDR3 length equals 12 residues. The germline gives CDR1 LGHNA, CDR2 YNFKEQ. The V end was cut by 0 bases, the J end by 11 bases, with 8 bases between. The CDR3 is CASSQDREAQHF. DNA of the CDR3: TGTGCCAGCAGCCAAGATCGGGAAGCCCAGCATTTT.

This clone turned up a few times. The genes are TRBV2 and TRBJ2-7; 10 positions agree with TRBD2. V trimming: 6 bases; J trimming: 0 bases; junction bases outside the gene matches: 2. The CDR3 loop spans 14 amino acids. Germline CDR1 reads SNHLY; CDR2 reads FYNNEI. The CDR3 region has the DNA TGTGCCAGCAGACAGCGGGGGGGCTCCTACGAGCAGTACTTC. It encodes CASRQRGGSYEQYF.

DNA for the CDR3: TGTGCCAGCCAGACTAGCGGGGCCCAAGAGACCCAGTACTTC. Its protein product is CASQTSGAQETQYF. V gene TRBV28 combines with J gene TRBJ2-5; 11 bases match TRBD2. V lost 8 bases to trimming and J lost 1 base; unmatched junction nucleotides: 3. CDR3 length equals 14 residues. Germline assignment: CDR1 MDHEN and CDR2 SYDVKM. The full variable domain, with the rest looked up from reference TRBV28 and TRBJ2-5, is DVKVTQSSRYLVKRTGEKVFLECVQDMDHENMFWYRQDPGLGLRLIYFSYDVKMKEKGDIPEGYSVSREKKERFSLILESASTNQTSMYLCASQTSGAQETQYFGPGTRLLVL.

This clone was seen only once. The chain uses TRBV6-6 and TRBJ2-7; D is possibly TRBD1 (5 bases). The CDR3 is 13 residues long. Trimming took 7 bases from V and 1 from J, leaving 11 bases between them. Germline V gene sequence: CDR1 MNHNY, CDR2 SVGAGI (reference sequence). CDR3 DNA: TGTGCCAGCATTGGGGCCGCGTCCTACGAGCAGTACTTC. This gives the protein CASIGAASYEQYF.

This clone occurred a few times. The chain couples TRBV7-2 to TRBJ1-2, with 9 bases fitting TRBD1. The V and J ends lost 5 bases and 4 bases, in that order; junction bases with no gene match: 2. Germline V gene lookup returns CDR1 SGHTA and CDR2 FQGNSA. The CDR3 is 13 amino acids. DNA for the CDR3: TGTGCCAGCAGCCAGGGACAGGGCTATGGCTACACCTTC. As protein: CASSQGQGYGYTF. Full variable domain (missing parts from reference TRBV7-2 and TRBJ1-2): GAGVSQSPSNKVTEKGKDVELRCDPISGHTALYWYRQSLGQGLEFLIYFQGNSAPDKSGLPSDRFSAERTGGSVSTLTIQRTQQEDSAVYLCASSQGQGYGYTFGSGTRLTVV.

This clone was seen only once. The V and J genes are TRBV19 and TRBJ1-2, with 7 bases lining up with TRBD1. The trim removed 10 bases at V and 8 bases at J, leaving 10 bases unmatched. There are 12 residues in the CDR3. CDR1 and CDR2 (germline): LNHDA, SQIVND (reference sequence). DNA of the CDR3: TGTGCCACACGACAGGGAGGTTTGGGCTACACCTTC. The encoded protein is CATRQGGLGYTF. Based on the CDR3 plus reference TRBV19 and TRBJ1-2, the full variable domain is DGGITQSPKYLFRKEGQNVTLSCEQNLNHDAMYWYRQDPGQGLRLIYYSQIVNDFQKGDIAEGYSVSREKKESFPLTVTSAQKNPTAFYLCATRQGGLGYTFGSGTRLTVV.

The chain employs TRBV7-9 and TRBJ1-1; D remains unclear. Germline V CDR1 and CDR2: SEHNR, FQNEAQ (reference sequence). With 6 bases removed from V and 10 bases from J, the gap between germline ends came to 18 bases. The CDR3 contains 13 residues. DNA of the CDR3: TGTGCCAGCAGACGCCAGGCGCTTGGGAGAGCTTTCTTT. It is translated as CASRRQALGRAFF.

The chain employs TRBV7-8 and TRBJ2-1, with 7 bases fitting TRBD2. The CDR3 runs 15 residues. V gave up 3 bases and J gave up 0 bases; unmatched junction bases: 2. Germline CDR1 SGHVS, CDR2 FQNEAQ. CDR3 in DNA: TGTGCCAGCAGCTTCGGGAGGAGCTCCTACAATGAGCAGTTCTTC. Its translation: CASSFGRSSYNEQFF.

This chain connects TRBV7-2 to TRBJ1-2, with 7 bases that match TRBD1. Trimming at V came to 5 bases and at J to 7 bases, leaving 10 bases not matched to a gene. This CDR3 is built from 14 residues. Germline V gives CDR1 SGHTA, CDR2 FQGNSA. The CDR3 DNA sequence: TGTGCCAGCAGCCCGACGACAGGGAGTTCTGGCTACACCTTC. Its translation: CASSPTTGSSGYTF. The full variable domain, completed using reference TRBV7-2 and TRBJ1-2, is GAGVSQSPSNKVTEKGKDVELRCDPISGHTALYWYRQSLGQGLEFLIYFQGNSAPDKSGLPSDRFSAERTGGSVSTLTIQRTQQEDSAVYLCASSPTTGSSGYTFGSGTRLTVV.